This TCR beta chain was observed in a study of blood T cells in healthy people across ages (dated by TCRdb to 2013 to 2016). Describing the broader study: In model experiments, template switching captured about one uniquely barcoded TCR beta cDNA molecule for every two T cells. Age-related changes in TCR beta repertoire diversity were measured in the study by deep sequencing normalized with unique cDNA molecular identifiers. Four age groups were formed from the donors: young (average 16 years), middle-aged (roughly 38), aged (about 62) and long-lived (around 82). Donors of different ages were randomly distributed across sequencing lanes to avoid experimental bias. Using the same blood draw, the study looked at two additional independent replicas of 1 million unique cDNA reads for two donors, one aged 18 to 29 and the other aged 80 or older.

The roughly 42 donors, aged about 6 to 100 years, were systemically healthy Caucasian individuals from Russia. Around 10 milliliters of peripheral blood were drawn from each donor into EDTA-treated Vacutainer tubes. Ficoll-Paque density-gradient centrifugation was used to isolate PBMCs, with at least 6 million per sample. Trizol reagent was used to extract total RNA from PBMCs, with at least 5 micrograms per sample. For every donor, an aliquot of PBMCs went through flow cytometry to measure the percentages of naive CD45RAhigh/CD27high T cells. V ends up 7 bases short and J 7 bases short, with an unmatched junction base count of 8. In the germline V gene (reference sequence), CDR1 corresponds to GTSNPN and CDR2 to SVGIG. The CDR3 holds 12 amino acids from the cysteine to the phenylalanine. The entry retains the CDR3 DNA only, 36 bases that are in frame from base 1. Beyond this particular receptor, the publication reports: A strong correlation was found between observed TCR beta diversity and the percentage of naive T cells measured by flow cytometry. Total diversity estimates from one million sequenced T cells were considered lower bounds and underestimates. Observed TCR beta diversity per million T cells fell roughly linearly with age, and a significant reduction was already apparent by age around 39. Donor CMV infection status was unknown, potentially confounding age-related changes in expanded clonotypes. The long-lived group showed more naive CD4+ T cells, fewer expanded clones and increased TCR diversity than the aged group, suggesting age selection. Since profiling was done on bulk unsorted PBMCs, naive and antigen-experienced compartments could not be conclusively compared.

A note on this clonotype: Its antigen is currently not known. Within one base of it there is no much larger clone, and no base qualities were kept.

The library was made by 5' RACE. This sample was sequenced with an Illumina HiSeq 2500. A second roughly 7 to 12 cycle PCR used a sample-barcoded 5' primer and a J-beta primer mix. Each TCR beta cDNA molecule received a unique molecular identifier from a template-switch 5' adaptor carrying 12 random nucleotides. At least 3 million CDR3-containing paired-end reads were obtained from each sample. First-strand cDNA synthesis was performed from all RNA using the Mint cDNA synthesis kit, with priming by a TRBC-specific oligonucleotide. Following uracil-DNA glycosylase treatment, a first 18-cycle PCR with universal primers M1SS and BC2_uni_R was performed on all cDNA. Per the original workflow: For normalization, 1 million high-quality reads were randomly selected from each sample, with every read carrying a distinct molecular identifier. Instead of being binned into consensus sequences, reads with shared molecular identifiers were discarded. MiTCR, with a Q25 quality threshold and the strictest error-elimination algorithm, was used for CDR3 identification, clonotype clustering and error correction. A nonparametric unseen species model with Euler transformation was used to estimate lower-bound total TCR beta diversity. TCRdb handled the public reads itself, with Q25 trimming in fastp and clone calling in MiXCR, and kept productive beta chains. Every distinct CDR3 protein forms one entry, paired with its most common genes and DNA. The authors' filters were not applied to this entry. In this sample the table shows about 1.6 million distinct CDR3 sequences, approximately 32% of which occur a single time. The ten largest account for approximately 11% of the sample.

The sequenced sample consisted of blood. This clonotype was sampled from a woman in her twenties or thirties in good health. This sequence uses TRBV30 and TRBJ1-2, with 8 junctional bases fitting TRBD1. In nucleotides, the sequence is TGTGCCTTTACGACAGGGGAAGGTGGCTACACCTTC. This gives the protein CAFTTGEGGYTF.